What follows describes a single T cell receptor beta chain. Other DNA sequences in this sample translate to the same CDR3. This entry comes from a study of blood T cell repertoires in COVID-19. Authors' analysis steps: Amplified reference gene primers provided the basis for estimating nucleated cell counts. The table came from immunoSEQ multiplex PCR; TCRdb's copy has only in-frame clones and leaves some out. V and J calls and clone size are copied from that table; D and trimming were computed from the DNA. This table holds around 200,000 clones, roughly 80% found once. Trimming removed 2 bases at V and 8 bases at J, with 9 bases between. CDR3 length: 12 amino acids. The V gene's germline CDR1 is MNHNS and CDR2 SASEGT.

Input material: peripheral blood. This chain uses TRBV6-1 with TRBJ1-2; the D is unclear. The sequence was obtained from a woman in her 70s with COVID-19, enrolled during active disease. The DNA of the CDR3 is TGTGCCAGCAGTGAACGGGGTGGCGGCTACACCTTC. This translates into CASSERGGGYTF.